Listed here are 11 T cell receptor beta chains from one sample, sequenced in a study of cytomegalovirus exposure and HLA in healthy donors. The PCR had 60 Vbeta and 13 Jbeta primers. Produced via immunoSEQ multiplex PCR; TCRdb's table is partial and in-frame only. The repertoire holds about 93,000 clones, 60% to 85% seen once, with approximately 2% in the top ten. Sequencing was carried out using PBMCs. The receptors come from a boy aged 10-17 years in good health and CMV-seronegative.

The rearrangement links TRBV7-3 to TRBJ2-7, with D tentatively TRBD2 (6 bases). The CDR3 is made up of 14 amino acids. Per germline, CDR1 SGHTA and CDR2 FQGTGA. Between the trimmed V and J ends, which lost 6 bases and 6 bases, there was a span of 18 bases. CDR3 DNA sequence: TGTGCCAGCAGTCCCTCTAGCGTCGCGGGCGAGCAGTACTTC. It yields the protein CASSPSSVAGEQYF.

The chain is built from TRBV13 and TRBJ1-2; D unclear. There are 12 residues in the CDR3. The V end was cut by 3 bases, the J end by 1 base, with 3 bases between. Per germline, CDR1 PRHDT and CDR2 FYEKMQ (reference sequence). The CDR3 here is CASSFRNYGYTF. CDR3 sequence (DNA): TGTGCCAGCAGCTTTCGTAACTATGGCTACACCTTC. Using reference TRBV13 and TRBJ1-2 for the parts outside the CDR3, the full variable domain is AAGVIQSPRHLIKEKRETATLKCYPIPRHDTVYWYQQGPGQDPQFLISFYEKMQSDKGSIPDRFSAQQFSDYHSELNMSSLELGDSALYFCASSFRNYGYTFGSGTRLTVV.

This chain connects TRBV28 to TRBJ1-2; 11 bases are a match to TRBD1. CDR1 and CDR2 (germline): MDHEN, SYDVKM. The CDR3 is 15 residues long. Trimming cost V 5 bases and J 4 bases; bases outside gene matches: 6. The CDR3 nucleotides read TGTGCCAGCAGTCCCCGGGACAGGGGGACCTATGGCTACACCTTC. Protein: CASSPRDRGTYGYTF.

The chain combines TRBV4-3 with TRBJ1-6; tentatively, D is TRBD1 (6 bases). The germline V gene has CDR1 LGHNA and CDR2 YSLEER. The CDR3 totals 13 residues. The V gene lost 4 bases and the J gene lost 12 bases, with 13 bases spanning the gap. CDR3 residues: CASSPQGLEPLHF. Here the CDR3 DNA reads TGCGCCAGCAGCCCCCAGGGGCTTGAACCCCTCCACTTT.

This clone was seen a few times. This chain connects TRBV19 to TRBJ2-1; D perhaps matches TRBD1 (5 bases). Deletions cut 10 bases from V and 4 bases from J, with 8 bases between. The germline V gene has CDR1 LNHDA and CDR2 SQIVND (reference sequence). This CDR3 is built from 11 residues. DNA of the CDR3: TGTGCCACCGACAGTTACAATGAGCAGTTCTTC. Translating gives CATDSYNEQFF.

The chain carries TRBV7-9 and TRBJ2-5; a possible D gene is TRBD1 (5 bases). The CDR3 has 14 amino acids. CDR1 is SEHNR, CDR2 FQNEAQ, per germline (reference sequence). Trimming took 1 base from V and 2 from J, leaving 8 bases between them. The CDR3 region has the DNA TGTGCCAGCAGCTTAGAAGGGGTACAAGAGACCCAGTACTTC. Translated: CASSLEGVQETQYF.

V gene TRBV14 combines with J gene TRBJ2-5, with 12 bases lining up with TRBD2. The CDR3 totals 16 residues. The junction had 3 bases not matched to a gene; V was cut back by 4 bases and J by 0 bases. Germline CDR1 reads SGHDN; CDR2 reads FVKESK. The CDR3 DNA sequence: TGTGCCAGCAGCCCCGGACTAGCGGGGTACCAAGAGACCCAGTACTTC. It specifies CASSPGLAGYQETQYF.

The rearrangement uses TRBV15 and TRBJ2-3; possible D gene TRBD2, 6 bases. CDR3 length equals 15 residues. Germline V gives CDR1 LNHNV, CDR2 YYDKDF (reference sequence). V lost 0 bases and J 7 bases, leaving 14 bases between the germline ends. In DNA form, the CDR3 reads TGTGCCACCAGCAGAGACTCTGCGGGGACCCATACGCAGTATTTT. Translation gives CATSRDSAGTHTQYF.

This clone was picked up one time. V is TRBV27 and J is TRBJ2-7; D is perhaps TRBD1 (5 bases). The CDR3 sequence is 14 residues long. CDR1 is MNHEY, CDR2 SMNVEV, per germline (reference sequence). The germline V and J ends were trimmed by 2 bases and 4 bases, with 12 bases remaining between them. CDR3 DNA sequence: TGTGCCAGCAGTTTAACGGTAACAGGTTACGAGCAGTACTTC. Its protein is CASSLTVTGYEQYF.

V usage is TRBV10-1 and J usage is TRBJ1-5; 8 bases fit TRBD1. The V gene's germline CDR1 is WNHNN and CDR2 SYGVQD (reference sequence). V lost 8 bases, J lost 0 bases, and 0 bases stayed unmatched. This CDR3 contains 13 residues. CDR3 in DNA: TGCGCCAGCGACAGGGGTAGCAATCAGCCCCAGCATTTT. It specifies CASDRGSNQPQHF.

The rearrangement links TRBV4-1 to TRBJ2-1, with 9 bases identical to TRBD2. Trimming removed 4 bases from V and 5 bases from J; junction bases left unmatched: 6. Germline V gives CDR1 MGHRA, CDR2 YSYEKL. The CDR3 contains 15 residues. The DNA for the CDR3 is TGCGCCAGCAGCCTCATCTCTAGCGGGAACAATGAGCAGTTCTTC. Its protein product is CASSLISSGNNEQFF.